These T cell receptor beta chains were read from a single sample in a study of OX40 agonist ivuxolimab in advanced cancers. Profiled with immunoSEQ multiplex PCR; TCRdb holds only in-frame clones, not every one. The data contain about 77,000 clones, more than 70% of them singletons. The sample was CD4+ or CD8+ T cells sorted from blood, taken in a trial of the OX40 agonist ivuxolimab. The receptor source for this set is an adult with an advanced solid tumor such as melanoma, head and neck, liver or kidney cancer. Each CDR3 is given with its conserved first and last residue. A D gene is named only where the DNA matches it firmly. Clone size is given for some rows only: seen once, a few or many times, or a class if the clone is expanded.

>TRBJ1-1|-|TRBV30|-
TGTGCCTGGAGTGCTGGGGGCCCTGAAGCTTTCTTT
CAWSAGGPEAFF
>TRBJ2-5|-|TRBV5-1|-
TGCGCCAGCAGCTTGGGAGCAACCCTCCAAGAGACCCAGTACTTC
CASSLGATLQETQYF
>TRBJ1-5|-|TRBV19|few
TGTGCCAGTAGTTTCGAGGGGCTTGACAATCAGCCCCAGCATTTT
CASSFEGLDNQPQHF
>TRBJ1-2|-|TRBV19|-
TGTGCCAGTTCATCTGAGAGGTATGGCTACACCTTC
CASSSERYGYTF
>TRBJ2-1|-|TRBV27|-
TGTGCCAGCAGTCTCGGACGGTCACCTCTTGATGAGCAGTTCTTC
CASSLGRSPLDEQFF
>TRBJ2-7|TRBD1|TRBV23-1|-
TGCGCCAGCAGTCAATCGAAAGGACAGGGCTACGAGCAGTACTTC
CASSQSKGQGYEQYF
>TRBJ1-1|TRBD1|TRBV28|-
TGTGCCAGCAGAACCCCCGGGACAGGCACTGAAGCTTTCTTT
CASRTPGTGTEAFF
>TRBJ1-5|-|TRBV7-8|-
TGTGCCAGCAGCGTAGAGGGGGGTTTAAGCAATCAGCCCCAGCATTTT
CASSVEGGLSNQPQHF
>TRBJ1-5|-|TRBV11-2|-
TGTGCCAGCAGCTTAACGGGGGGCAATCAGCCCCAGCATTTT
CASSLTGGNQPQHF
>TRBJ1-2|-|TRBV5-1|-
TGCGCCAGCAGCTTGGTTCGCCAGCCCGGCTATGGCTACACCTTC
CASSLVRQPGYGYTF
>TRBJ2-7|-|TRBV7-9|-
TGTGCCAGCAGGTCAGGGACGGGCGAGCAGTACTTC
CASRSGTGEQYF
>TRBJ1-6|TRBD1|TRBV5-1|-
TGCGCCAGCAGCTTGTCCAGGGGGCGTTCACCCCTCCACTTT
CASSLSRGRSPLHF
>TRBJ2-2|-|TRBV9|-
TGTGCCAGCAGCGTTACCGTCGGCGGGGAGCTGTTTTTT
CASSVTVGGELFF
>TRBJ2-1|-|TRBV15|-
TGTGCCACCAGCAGAGATGGCAGGGTATGGGGATCCTACAATGAGCAGTTCTTC
CATSRDGRVWGSYNEQFF
>TRBJ1-2|TRBD1|TRBV2|once
TGTGCCAGCAGTGAAAGGACAGGGGTTTGGTATGGCTACACCTTC
CASSERTGVWYGYTF
>TRBJ2-7|-|TRBV14|-
TGTGCCAGCAGCAAACAAACCGGGACCTACGAGCAGTACTTC
CASSKQTGTYEQYF
>TRBJ1-2|-|TRBV6-6|once
TGTGCCAGCAGTTATGGACAACGGGGCTATGGCTACACCTTC
CASSYGQRGYGYTF
>TRBJ2-3|-|TRBV28|-
TGTGCCAGCAGCCTTCGAACGTTGACGCAGTATTTT
CASSLRTLTQYF
>TRBJ2-1|-|TRBV7-3|few
TGTGCCAGCAGTTACAACTACAATGAGCAGTTCTTC
CASSYNYNEQFF
>TRBJ1-1|-|TRBV7-3|-
TGTGCCAGCAGCGCGGCGACAGTGAACACTGAAGCTTTCTTT
CASSAATVNTEAFF
>TRBJ2-2|-|TRBV9|-
TGTGCCAGCAGCGTCAACTCAAGGGGGATTACCGGGGAGCTGTTTTTT
CASSVNSRGITGELFF
>TRBJ2-5|-|TRBV9|-
TGTGCCAGCAGCGTCTGGTGGGGGGATATGATAGAGACCCAGTACTTC
CASSVWWGDMIETQYF
>TRBJ2-1|-|TRBV5-4|-
TGTGCCAGCAGCTTAGAGCCCTCCTCCTACAATGAGCAGTTCTTC
CASSLEPSSYNEQFF
>TRBJ2-3|TRBD2|TRBV11-2|-
TGTGCCAGCAGCTTAGGTCTAGCGGGAGGCCTCACAGATACGCAGTATTTT
CASSLGLAGGLTDTQYF
>TRBJ2-7|-|TRBV28|once
TGTGCCAGCAGTCCGTTCAGGGTAGTGCAGTACTTC
CASSPFRVVQYF
>TRBJ2-7|-|TRBV18|once
TGTGCCAGCTCACCACTTCCTCAGGGGTCCTACGAGCAGTACTTC
CASSPLPQGSYEQYF
>TRBJ2-1|TRBD2|TRBV5-8|-
TGTGCCAGCAGCTTGCCAGCGGGAGGTATCCAGCAGTTCTTC
CASSLPAGGIQQFF
>TRBJ2-7|-|TRBV5-6|-
TGTGCCAGCAGCTTGGAGTCGGATACCTACTACGAGCAGTACTTC
CASSLESDTYYEQYF
>TRBJ2-1|TRBD1|TRBV5-1|once
TGCGCCAGCAGCTTGGAGGACAGGGGAAATTACAATGAGCAGTTCTTC
CASSLEDRGNYNEQFF
>TRBJ1-2|-|TRBV5-5|-
TGTGCCAGCAGCTTGTATGGGGACTATGGCTACACCTTC
CASSLYGDYGYTF
>TRBJ2-1|-|TRBV2|-
TGTGCCAGCAGCGGGGGACAGTACAATGAGCAGTTCTTC
CASSGGQYNEQFF
>TRBJ2-7|-|TRBV10-3|-
TGTGCCATCAGTGAGTCGCGCAAATCCTACGAGCAGTACTTC
CAISESRKSYEQYF
>TRBJ1-6|-|TRBV7-9|-
TGTGCCAGCAGCCCCCTTAACGGGCAGGATAATTCACCCCTCCACTTT
CASSPLNGQDNSPLHF
>TRBJ1-2|-|TRBV29-1|-
TGCAGCGTTGACCCGGGCCCGCCCTTCTATGGCTACACCTTC
CSVDPGPPFYGYTF
>TRBJ2-1|-|TRBV19|-
TGTGCCAGTAGTATAGAAAACCTGGGGTACAATGAGCAGTTCTTC
CASSIENLGYNEQFF
>TRBJ2-2|-|TRBV28|few
TGTGCCAGCAGTTCCCACACCGGGGAGCTGTTTTTT
CASSSHTGELFF
>TRBJ1-1|-|TRBV5-1|-
TGCGCCAGCAGCTTCAGATATGGCACTGAAGCTTTCTTT
CASSFRYGTEAFF
>TRBJ1-1|-|TRBV30|few
TGTGCCTCAGCGCGCAGGCCGCGGTATTCCTTT
CASARRPRYSF
>TRBJ2-3|-|TRBV18|-
TGTGCCAGCTCTCCCAAGGCTGATACGCAGTATTTT
CASSPKADTQYF
>TRBJ1-2|-|TRBV28|-
TGTGCCAGCACCCTGCTAGATGGGTATGGCTACACCTTC
CASTLLDGYGYTF
>TRBJ2-3|-|TRBV5-5|-
TGTGCCAGCAGCCCCCGAGAGGCCGTCACAGATACGCAGTATTTT
CASSPREAVTDTQYF
>TRBJ1-1|-|TRBV27|few
TGTGCCAGCATGCGGGTGGGGACTGAAGCTTTCTTT
CASMRVGTEAFF
>TRBJ2-1|-|TRBV9|-
TGTGCCAGCAGCCCGAGGGAAAATGAGCAGTTCTTC
CASSPRENEQFF
>TRBJ2-6|-|TRBV19|-
TGTGCCAGTGCTGGGGAGGCTGGGGCCAACGTCCTGACTTTC
CASAGEAGANVLTF
>TRBJ2-5|-|TRBV5-1|-
TGCGCCAGCAGCAGACAGGACCAAGAGACCCAGTACTTC
CASSRQDQETQYF
>TRBJ2-7|-|TRBV5-1|-
TGCGCCAGCAGCTTGGACGGCGCCTACGAGCAGTACTTC
CASSLDGAYEQYF
>TRBJ2-5|TRBD1|TRBV19|-
TGTGCCAGTAGTATGGGCAGGGGGCCCCGAGAGACCCAGTACTTC
CASSMGRGPRETQYF
>TRBJ2-1|-|TRBV27|few
TGTGCCAGCAGACCAGAACCCGGGATATGGGGCGATGAGCAGTTCTTC
CASRPEPGIWGDEQFF
>TRBJ1-5|TRBD1|TRBV28|-
TGTGCCAGCAGAATACAGGGGGGCAGCAATCAGCCCCAGCATTTT
CASRIQGGSNQPQHF
>TRBJ2-3|TRBD2|TRBV27|-
TGTGCCAGCAGACTAGCGGGGGGGCCTGCTACGCAGTATTTT
CASRLAGGPATQYF
>TRBJ1-3|-|TRBV11-1|-
TGTGCCAGCAGTTCGTCCGACAACTCTGGAAACACCATATATTTT
CASSSSDNSGNTIYF
>TRBJ2-5|TRBD1|TRBV6-5|-
TGTGCCAGCAGTATGGGACAGGCGACGCAAGAGACCCAGTACTTC
CASSMGQATQETQYF
>TRBJ2-5|-|TRBV27|-
TGTGCCAGCAGAAGACCCCTCCAAGAGACCCAGTACTTC
CASRRPLQETQYF
>TRBJ1-1|-|TRBV6-5|-
TGTGCCGCCGGGGTGCGAAGCACTGAAGCTTTCTTT
CAAGVRSTEAFF
>TRBJ1-1|-|TRBV11-3|-
TGTGCCAGCAGCTTAGGCTCAAACACTGAAGCTTTCTTT
CASSLGSNTEAFF
>TRBJ2-7|-|TRBV27|once
TGTGCCAGCAGCTTACCAGGGTATCCCGAGCAGTACTTC
CASSLPGYPEQYF
>TRBJ1-5|-|TRBV30|once
TGTGCCTGGAGAAAAAGGGCTGGGTATAGCAATCAGCCCCAGCATTTT
CAWRKRAGYSNQPQHF
>TRBJ1-2|TRBD1|TRBV7-2|-
TGTGCCAGCAGCATCGGACAGGGCTCCTATGGCTACACCTTC
CASSIGQGSYGYTF
>TRBJ1-2|TRBD1|TRBV25-1|-
TGTGCCAGCTTGGGACAGGGGGCGTTCGGCTACACCTTC
CASLGQGAFGYTF